This paragraph reports one T cell receptor beta chain. This sample is drawn from a study of T cell responses to AZD1222 COVID-19 vaccine. Study-wide background: Pooling of second doses given at about 4 or about 12 weeks was done.

The table came from immunoSEQ multiplex PCR; TCRdb's copy has only in-frame clones and leaves some out. This table has about 120,000 clones, around nine tenths appearing once. Germline CDR1 and CDR2: ENHRY and SYGVKD. The CDR3 is 13 amino acids. V was cut by 3 bases and J by 8 bases, with 13 bases left in between. This specimen consisted of peripheral blood, obtained on day 0 of AZD1222 vaccination. The V gene is TRBV10-3, the J gene TRBJ1-1; D is uncertain. The receptor was derived from an adult in good health. The DNA for the CDR3 is TGTGCCATCAGTGAAGGAGAGGTCGCCGAAGCTTTCTTT. This gives the protein CAISEGEVAEAFF.